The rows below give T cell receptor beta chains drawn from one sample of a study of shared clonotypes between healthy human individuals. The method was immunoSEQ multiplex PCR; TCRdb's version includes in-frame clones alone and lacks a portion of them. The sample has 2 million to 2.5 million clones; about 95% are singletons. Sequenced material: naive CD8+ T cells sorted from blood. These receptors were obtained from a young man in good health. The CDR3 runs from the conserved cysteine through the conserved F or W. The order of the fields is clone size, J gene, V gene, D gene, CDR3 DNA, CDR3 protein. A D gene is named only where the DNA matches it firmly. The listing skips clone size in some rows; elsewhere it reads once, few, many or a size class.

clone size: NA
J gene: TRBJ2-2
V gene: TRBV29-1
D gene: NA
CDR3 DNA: TGCAGCGCCCCGGGCCAAAACACCGGGGAGCTGTTTTTT
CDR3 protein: CSAPGQNTGELFF

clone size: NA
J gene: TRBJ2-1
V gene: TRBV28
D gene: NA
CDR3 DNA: TGTGCCAGCAGTTGGGCTGGGGTCGAGCAGTTCTTC
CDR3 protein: CASSWAGVEQFF

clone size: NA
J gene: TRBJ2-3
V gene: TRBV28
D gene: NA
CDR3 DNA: TGTGCCACCCGATCAGCAGATACGCAGTATTTT
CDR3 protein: CATRSADTQYF

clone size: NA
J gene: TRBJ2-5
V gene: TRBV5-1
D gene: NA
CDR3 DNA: TGCGCCAGCAGCTCGGAGGGAGGAATCCAAGAGACCCAGTACTTC
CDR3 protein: CASSSEGGIQETQYF

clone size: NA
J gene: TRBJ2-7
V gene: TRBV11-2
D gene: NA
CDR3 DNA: TGTGCCAGCAGCTTAGACGGAGGGACAACCTACGAGCAGTACTTC
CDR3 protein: CASSLDGGTTYEQYF

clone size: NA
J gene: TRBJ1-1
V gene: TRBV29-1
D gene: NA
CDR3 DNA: TGCAGCGTTGAAGGGACAGCCCAAGCGAGGGGGTTGAACACTGAAGCTTTCTTT
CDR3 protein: CSVEGTAQARGLNTEAFF

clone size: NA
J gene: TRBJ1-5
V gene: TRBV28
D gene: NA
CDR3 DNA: TGTGCCAGCAGTTCGGAATTTGGGGTATATAATAGCAATCAGCCCCAGCATTTT
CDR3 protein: CASSSEFGVYNSNQPQHF

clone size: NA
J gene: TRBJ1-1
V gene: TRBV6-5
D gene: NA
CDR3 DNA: TGTGCCAGCAGCTTAGGCCGCTTCTCTGAAGCTTTCTTT
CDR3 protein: CASSLGRFSEAFF

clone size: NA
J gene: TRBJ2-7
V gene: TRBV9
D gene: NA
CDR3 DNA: TGTGCCAGCAGCGAGAGCTGGGAGTCCTACGAGCAGTACTTC
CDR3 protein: CASSESWESYEQYF

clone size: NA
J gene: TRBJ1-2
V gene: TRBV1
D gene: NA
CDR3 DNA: TGCACCAGCAGTTCAGGGGGGGATGGCTACACCTTC
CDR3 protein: CTSSSGGDGYTF

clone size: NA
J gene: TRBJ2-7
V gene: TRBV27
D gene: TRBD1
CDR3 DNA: TGTGCCAGCAGTTTAGGGACAGGGGGTATCTACGAGCAGTACTTC
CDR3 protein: CASSLGTGGIYEQYF

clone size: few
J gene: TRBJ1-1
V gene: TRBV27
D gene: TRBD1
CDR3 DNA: TGTGCCAGCAGTACAGGGGGCACTGAAGCTTTCTTT
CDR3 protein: CASSTGGTEAFF

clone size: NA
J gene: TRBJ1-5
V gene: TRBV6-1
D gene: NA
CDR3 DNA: TGTGCCAGCAGTGAAGCAGGAGGGCGGCGAATCAATCAGCCCCAGCATTTT
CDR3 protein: CASSEAGGRRINQPQHF

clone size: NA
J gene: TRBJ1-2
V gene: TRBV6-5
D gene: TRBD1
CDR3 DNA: TGTGCACTCGACGCCGGGACAGGGGGCTACACCTTC
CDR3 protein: CALDAGTGGYTF

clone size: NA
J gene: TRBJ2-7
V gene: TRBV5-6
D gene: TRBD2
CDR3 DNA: TGTGCCAGCAGCCCCGGACTAGCGGTCACCTCGGAGCAGTACTTC
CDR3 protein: CASSPGLAVTSEQYF

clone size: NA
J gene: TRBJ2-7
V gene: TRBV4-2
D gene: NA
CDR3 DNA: TGTGCCAGCAGCCAAGGGGTCGTTGGGGTCTACGAGCAGTACTTC
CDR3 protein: CASSQGVVGVYEQYF

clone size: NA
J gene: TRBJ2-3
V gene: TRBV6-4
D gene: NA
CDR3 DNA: TGTGCCAGCAGTGCACTCCCGCAGTCAGGGGTCACAGATACGCAGTATTTT
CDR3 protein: CASSALPQSGVTDTQYF

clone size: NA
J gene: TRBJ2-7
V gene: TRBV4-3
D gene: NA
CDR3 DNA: TGCGCCAGCAGCCAAGTATGGAGCGCGGACGAGCAGTACTTC
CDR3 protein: CASSQVWSADEQYF

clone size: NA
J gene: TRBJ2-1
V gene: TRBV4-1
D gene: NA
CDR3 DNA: TGCGCCAGCAGCCAACCTCAGGATAGCAATGAGCAGTTCTTC
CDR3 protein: CASSQPQDSNEQFF

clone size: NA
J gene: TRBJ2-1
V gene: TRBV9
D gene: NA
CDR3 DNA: TGTGCCAGCAGCGTAGCGGGCAGCTTACATGAGCAGTTCTTC
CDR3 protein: CASSVAGSLHEQFF

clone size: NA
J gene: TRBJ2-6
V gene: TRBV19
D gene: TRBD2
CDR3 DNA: TGTGCCAGTAGTATGGGAGGGATGTACTCTGGGGCCAACGTCCTGACTTTC
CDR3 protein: CASSMGGMYSGANVLTF

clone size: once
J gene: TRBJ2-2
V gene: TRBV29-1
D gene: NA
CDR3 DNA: TGCAGCGTTGAGTTTGGGTCAGATGTAAACACCGGGGAGCTGTTTTTT
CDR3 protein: CSVEFGSDVNTGELFF

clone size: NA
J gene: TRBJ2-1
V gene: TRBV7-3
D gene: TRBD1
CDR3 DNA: TGTGCCAGCAGCTTAAGCGGGACAGGTTACAATGAGCAGTTCTTC
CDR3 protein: CASSLSGTGYNEQFF

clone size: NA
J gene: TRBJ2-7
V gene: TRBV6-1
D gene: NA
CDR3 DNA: TGTGCCAGCAGTCACCCGTTCTACGAGCAGTACTTC
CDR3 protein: CASSHPFYEQYF

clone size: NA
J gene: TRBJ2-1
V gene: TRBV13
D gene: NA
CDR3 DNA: TGTGCCACCCCGATCGGGAATGAGCAGTTCTTC
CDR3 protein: CATPIGNEQFF

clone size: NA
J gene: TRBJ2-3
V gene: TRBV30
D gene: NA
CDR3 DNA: TGTGCCTGGAGTGGAGCAGTCCAGGGAGCCGCAGATACGCAGTATTTT
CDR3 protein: CAWSGAVQGAADTQYF

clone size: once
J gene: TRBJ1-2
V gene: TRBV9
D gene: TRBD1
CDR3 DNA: TGTGCCAGCAGCGTAGATGGGGACAGCACATATGGCTACACCTTC
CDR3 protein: CASSVDGDSTYGYTF

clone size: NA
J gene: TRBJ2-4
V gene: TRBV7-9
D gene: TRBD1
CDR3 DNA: TGTGCCAGCAGCTTGGGACAGGGATGGGACATTCAGTACTTC
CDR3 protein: CASSLGQGWDIQYF

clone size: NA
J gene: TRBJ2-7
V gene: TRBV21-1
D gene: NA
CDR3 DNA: TGTGCCAGCAGCAAAGGCGGGGGAGAGGATCACTACGAGCAGTACTTC
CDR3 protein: CASSKGGGEDHYEQYF

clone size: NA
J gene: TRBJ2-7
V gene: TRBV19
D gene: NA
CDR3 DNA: TGTGCCAGTAGCCAGGACTCCTACGAGCAGTACTTC
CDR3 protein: CASSQDSYEQYF

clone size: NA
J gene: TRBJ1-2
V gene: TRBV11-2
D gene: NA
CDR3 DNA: TGTGCCAGCAGCTTAGGCCCACACTATGGCTACACCTTC
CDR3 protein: CASSLGPHYGYTF

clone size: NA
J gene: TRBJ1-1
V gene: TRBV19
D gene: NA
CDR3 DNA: TGTGCCAGTAGTATACTTGCAGGGTCGACTGAAGCTTTCTTT
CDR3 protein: CASSILAGSTEAFF

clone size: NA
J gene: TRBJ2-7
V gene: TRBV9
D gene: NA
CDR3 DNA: TGTGCCAGCAGCTACACCGGGGCCACCTACGAGCAGTACTTC
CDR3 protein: CASSYTGATYEQYF

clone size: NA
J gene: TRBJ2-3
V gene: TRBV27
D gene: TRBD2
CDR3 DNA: TGTGCCAGCAGTATACGGGGACTAGCGGGTGCAGATACGCAGTATTTT
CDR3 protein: CASSIRGLAGADTQYF

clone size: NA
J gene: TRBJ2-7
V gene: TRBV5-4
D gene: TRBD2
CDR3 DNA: TGTGCCAGCAGATCCAGCGGGAATAACTACGAGCAGTACTTC
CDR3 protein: CASRSSGNNYEQYF

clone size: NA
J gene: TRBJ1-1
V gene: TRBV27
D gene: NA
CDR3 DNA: TGTGCCAGCAGTTTGGGTCGGGTGAACACTGAAGCTTTCTTT
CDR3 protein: CASSLGRVNTEAFF

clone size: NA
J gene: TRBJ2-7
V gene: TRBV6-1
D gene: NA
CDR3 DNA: TGTGCCAGCAGTGAACGGGGGTACGAGCAGTACTTC
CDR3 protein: CASSERGYEQYF